A single sample gave rise to the 30 T cell receptor beta chains below, sequenced in a study of PD-L1 blockade in urothelial cancer. Time point of the sample: peripheral blood 6 weeks after treatment start. Sequencing used immunoSEQ multiplex PCR; TCRdb keeps in-frame clones, though not all of them. The sample lists approximately 79,000 clones; approximately 90% were seen once. Material: PBMCs, obtained around atezolizumab (anti-PD-L1) treatment. The receptors shown here come from a woman aged 80 or over with urothelial cancer.

The V and J genes are TRBV28 and TRBJ2-1; 12 bases fit TRBD2. Germline assignment: CDR1 MDHEN and CDR2 SYDVKM. CDR3 length equals 16 residues. V lost 3 bases, J lost 8 bases, and 8 bases stayed unmatched. The CDR3 region is CASSFPGTSGLHEQFF. CDR3 in DNA: TGTGCCAGCAGTTTCCCTGGGACTAGCGGGCTACATGAGCAGTTCTTC.

This clone showed up just once. CDR3 loop: CASSVGVAEYNEQFF. Written as DNA, the CDR3 is TGTGCCAGCAGCGTAGGGGTAGCGGAATACAATGAGCAGTTCTTC. This chain joins TRBV9 and TRBJ2-1, with D perhaps matching TRBD2 (6 bases). Germline V lookup: CDR1 SGDLS, CDR2 YYNGEE. The ends were cut back, 0 bases at V and 4 bases at J, with 11 bases in the middle. The CDR3 is 15 residues long.

The chain joins TRBV7-3 to TRBJ2-5; D is uncertain. This CDR3 spans 18 amino acids. With 4 bases removed from V and 6 bases from J, the gap between germline ends came to 27 bases. Germline CDR1 and CDR2: SGHTA and FQGTGA. The CDR3 bases are TGTGCCAGCAGCTACTCAAGCACGGGTACGCCGTCCCAGAAGACCCAGTACTTC. Amino acid sequence: CASSYSSTGTPSQKTQYF.

V and J are TRBV7-2 and TRBJ1-3, with D unclear. The CDR3 sequence is 14 residues long. The ends were cut back, 5 bases at V and 4 bases at J, with 12 bases in the middle. Germline assignment: CDR1 SGHTA and CDR2 FQGNSA. For the CDR3, the DNA is TGTGCCAGCAGCATAGTGACGGGGGGAAACACCATATATTTT. Translated, it gives CASSIVTGGNTIYF.

The V gene is TRBV6-6, the J gene TRBJ1-2, with 8 nucleotides matching TRBD1. Germline trimming cut 6 bases from V and 6 bases from J; bases unmatched to any gene: 15. The CDR3 sequence is 16 residues long. Germline values: CDR1 MNHNY, CDR2 SVGAGI (reference sequence). The CDR3 nucleotides are TGTGCCAGCAGCCCCCTCGTGACAGGGGCTGGAGATGGCTACACCTTC. Translated: CASSPLVTGAGDGYTF.

The chain's CDR3 is CASSLLRADQYF. The CDR3 region has the DNA TGTGCCAGCAGTTTGTTGAGGGCGGATCAGTACTTC. The rearrangement uses TRBV28 and TRBJ2-7; maybe TRBD2 (5 bases). CDR3 length: 12 residues. The ends were cut back, 3 bases at V and 10 bases at J, with 13 bases in the middle. From germline, CDR1 is MDHEN and CDR2 SYDVKM.

This chain links TRBV9 with TRBJ2-1, with D unclear. Germline V gene sequence: CDR1 SGDLS, CDR2 YYNGEE. This CDR3 has 13 residues. Trimming cost V 2 bases and J 1 base, with 4 bases left between them. This CDR3 reads CASSVASYNEQFF. For the CDR3, the DNA is TGTGCCAGCAGCGTGGCTTCCTACAATGAGCAGTTCTTC. Filled out from reference TRBV9 and TRBJ2-1, the complete variable domain reads DSGVTQTPKHLITATGQRVTLRCSPRSGDLSVYWYQQSLDQGLQFLIQYYNGEERAKGNILERFSAQQFPDLHSELNLSSLELGDSALYFCASSVASYNEQFFGPGTRLTVL.

This clone was seen just once. The rearrangement links TRBV19 to TRBJ2-1; TRBD1 matches 10 bases. Trimming at V came to 4 bases and at J to 1 base, leaving 1 base not matched to a gene. This CDR3 comprises 15 residues. Per germline, CDR1 LNHDA and CDR2 SQIVND (reference sequence). The CDR3 region has the DNA TGTGCCAGTAGTAGGACAGGGGGTTCCTACAATGAGCAGTTCTTC. Translated: CASSRTGGSYNEQFF.

For this clone: The sample holds other DNA sequences that translate to the same CDR3. The rearrangement links TRBV7-9 to TRBJ2-7; unclear D gene. The CDR3 has 12 amino acids. The ends were cut back, 5 bases at V and 0 bases at J, with 5 bases in the middle. Germline CDR1 and CDR2: SEHNR and FQNEAQ (reference sequence). The CDR3 DNA follows: TGTGCCAGCAGCCTATTCTCCTACGAGCAGTACTTC. Encoded protein: CASSLFSYEQYF.

The CDR3 region has the DNA TGCGCCAGCAGCTTCCCGAGGACAGGGGTCCGCACTGAAGCTTTCTTT. It specifies CASSFPRTGVRTEAFF. The chain links TRBV5-1 to TRBJ1-1; 9 nucleotides agree with TRBD1. The CDR3 has 16 amino acids. The trim removed 2 bases at V and 4 bases at J, leaving 9 bases unmatched. In germline, CDR1 is SGHRS, CDR2 YFSETQ.

J is TRBJ1-1 and V is TRBV7-3; no firm D call. Trimming pared 1 base from V and 3 bases from J, leaving 6 bases between. Germline CDR1 reads SGHTA; CDR2 reads FQGTGA. The CDR3 has 13 residues. DNA of the CDR3: TGTGCCAGCAGCTTAAGGCAGGACACTGAAGCTTTCTTT. As protein: CASSLRQDTEAFF.

This chain joins TRBV18 and TRBJ2-2; D is unresolved. The germline CDR1 and CDR2 sequences are KGHSH and LQKENI. The CDR3 covers 11 residues. Trimming shortened V by 3 bases and J by 10 bases, and 6 bases separated the two germline ends. This CDR3 reads CASSPSQELFF. CDR3 nucleotide sequence: TGTGCCAGCTCACCTTCCCAGGAGCTGTTTTTT.

The chain couples TRBV4-2 to TRBJ2-7; D not certain. The V end was cut by 1 base, the J end by 0 bases, with 7 bases between. The CDR3 consists of 14 residues. The germline CDR1 and CDR2 sequences are LGHNA and YNFKEQ. CDR3 nucleotide sequence: TGTGCCAGCAGCCAAGGAGATATCTCCTACGAGCAGTACTTC. It encodes CASSQGDISYEQYF.

The chain recombines TRBV28 with TRBJ1-1, with D unresolved. Trimming stripped 10 bases from V and 5 bases from J, with 17 bases between. Germline CDR1 MDHEN, CDR2 SYDVKM. CDR3 size: 13 residues. The CDR3 nucleotides are TGTGCCACCTGGACCGGAGGGATTACTGAAGCTTTCTTT. The encoded protein is CATWTGGITEAFF.

The rearrangement uses TRBV2 and TRBJ2-7, with 8 bases aligning to TRBD1. Unmatched junction bases numbered 11, after V lost 5 bases and J lost 2 bases. CDR1 and CDR2 (germline): SNHLY, FYNNEI. The CDR3 is 16 amino acids. CDR3 in amino acids: CASSRDRTGPTYEQYF. CDR3 nucleotides: TGTGCCAGCAGTCGAGATAGGACAGGGCCCACCTACGAGCAGTACTTC.

This chain uses TRBV7-9 with TRBJ2-5; D gene uncertain. This CDR3 has 15 residues. Looked up from germline, CDR1 is SEHNR and CDR2 is FQNEAQ (reference sequence). Trimming took 7 bases from V and 1 from J, leaving 16 bases between them. For the CDR3, the DNA is TGTGCCAGCAATTACAAAACAGACACCCAAGAGACCCAGTACTTC. Amino acids: CASNYKTDTQETQYF.

V usage is TRBV5-1 and J usage is TRBJ2-2; TRBD2 agrees at 12 bases. CDR3 length: 18 amino acids. The junction had 7 bases not matched to a gene; V was cut back by 0 bases and J by 4 bases. Germline loops: CDR1 SGHRS, CDR2 YFSETQ. CDR3 in amino acids: CASSLGLAGGPSTGELFF. The CDR3 DNA is TGCGCCAGCAGCTTGGGTCTAGCGGGAGGGCCGAGCACCGGGGAGCTGTTTTTT.

The chain has TRBV6-5 and TRBJ2-7; 10 bases map to TRBD2. V trimming: 5 bases; J trimming: 2 bases; junction bases outside the gene matches: 3. This CDR3 is built from 14 residues. Germline loops: CDR1 MNHEY, CDR2 SVGAGI. CDR3 sequence: CASSPSGRTYEQYF. The CDR3 DNA follows: TGTGCCAGCAGTCCTAGCGGGAGAACCTACGAGCAGTACTTC.

This sequence joins TRBV28 and TRBJ2-2; D is perhaps TRBD1 (6 bases). The V gene lost 7 bases and the J gene lost 3 bases, with 21 bases spanning the gap. Germline V gene data show CDR1 as MDHEN and CDR2 as SYDVKM. The CDR3 is 17 residues long. CDR3 DNA: TGTGCCAGCATTCCTCACCTGGCAGGGGCGGACACCGGGGAGCTGTTTTTT. Protein sequence: CASIPHLAGADTGELFF.

This clone was seen a few times. The chain has TRBV12-5 and TRBJ1-1; 8 bases match TRBD1. Germline V lookup: CDR1 LGHNT, CDR2 FRNRAP. The CDR3 totals 15 residues. CDR3 loop: CPGRCIQGEVTEAFF. DNA for the CDR3: TGTCCCGGCAGATGTATACAGGGGGAGGTCACTGAAGCTTTCTTT.

The rearrangement joins TRBV29-1 to TRBJ1-2, with TRBD1 as a possible D gene (6 bases). Germline V gene data show CDR1 as SQVTM and CDR2 as ANQGSEA. The CDR3 consists of 13 residues. V dropped 1 base and J dropped 8 bases, with 14 bases sitting between them. CDR3: CSVEGAAGGGYTF. CDR3 sequence (DNA): TGCAGCGTTGAAGGGGCGGCGGGGGGCGGCTACACCTTC.

The chain uses TRBV5-6 and TRBJ2-1; 10 nucleotides agree with TRBD2. The germline CDR1 and CDR2 sequences are SGHDT and YYEEEE. V lost 0 bases, J lost 8 bases, and 5 bases stayed unmatched. CDR3 length: 15 amino acids. CDR3 in amino acids: CASSLALAGRDEQFF. CDR3 DNA sequence: TGTGCCAGCAGCTTGGCACTAGCGGGAAGAGATGAGCAGTTCTTC.

For the CDR3, the DNA is TGTGCCAGCAGTTACGGAGGTCTAGCGGAGGTAGATACGCAGTATTTT. It is translated as CASSYGGLAEVDTQYF. This chain joins TRBV6-6 and TRBJ2-3; 7 nucleotides agree with TRBD2. After removal of 2 bases from V and 5 bases from J, the junction contained 10 bases not matched to a gene. Germline assignment: CDR1 MNHNY and CDR2 SVGAGI (reference sequence). This CDR3 spans 16 amino acids.

The chain combines TRBV6-1 with TRBJ2-5; maybe TRBD1 (5 bases). This CDR3 spans 14 amino acids. CDR1 is MNHNS and CDR2 is SASEGT in the germline V gene. V was cut by 4 bases and J by 0 bases, with 9 bases left in between. CDR3 loop: CASSVAGYQETQYF. The CDR3 bases are TGTGCCAGCAGTGTCGCAGGGTACCAAGAGACCCAGTACTTC.

CDR3 sequence: CAWGQGINNQPQHF. The CDR3 coding sequence is TGTGCCTGGGGACAGGGGATAAACAATCAGCCCCAGCATTTT. The chain couples TRBV30 to TRBJ1-5; 9 nucleotides align to TRBD1. This CDR3 has 14 residues. V lost 5 bases, J lost 3 bases, and 5 bases stayed unmatched. In germline, CDR1 is GTSNPN, CDR2 SVGIG (reference sequence). The variable domain in full, completed from reference TRBV30 and TRBJ1-5, reads SQTIHQWPATLVQPVGSPLSLECTVEGTSNPNLYWYRQAAGRGLQLLFYSVGIGQISSEVPQNLSASRPQDRQFILSSKKLLLSDSGFYLCAWGQGINNQPQHFGDGTRLSIL.

The chain recombines TRBV28 with TRBJ2-2; TRBD2 might be the D (5 bases). Trimming took off 3 bases at V and 5 bases at J, with 10 bases between the two ends. Germline CDR1 and CDR2: MDHEN and SYDVKM. This CDR3 is 14 amino acids long. CDR3 nucleotide sequence: TGTGCCAGCAGTTTTCCCGGGATTACCGGGGAGCTGTTTTTT. Encoded protein: CASSFPGITGELFF. Supplemented by reference TRBV28 and TRBJ2-2, the full variable domain reads DVKVTQSSRYLVKRTGEKVFLECVQDMDHENMFWYRQDPGLGLRLIYFSYDVKMKEKGDIPEGYSVSREKKERFSLILESASTNQTSMYLCASSFPGITGELFFGEGSRLTVL.

This chain joins TRBV9 and TRBJ2-1; 8 nucleotides align to TRBD2. After removal of 0 bases from V and 6 bases from J, the junction contained 5 bases not matched to a gene. This CDR3 contains 15 residues. CDR1 and CDR2 from the germline V gene are SGDLS and YYNGEE. This CDR3 reads CASSVVGRGVNEQFF. The CDR3 DNA sequence: TGTGCCAGCAGCGTAGTCGGGAGGGGGGTCAATGAGCAGTTCTTC. Variable domain in full (rest from reference TRBV9 and TRBJ2-1): DSGVTQTPKHLITATGQRVTLRCSPRSGDLSVYWYQQSLDQGLQFLIQYYNGEERAKGNILERFSAQQFPDLHSELNLSSLELGDSALYFCASSVVGRGVNEQFFGPGTRLTVL.

The J gene is TRBJ1-5, the V gene TRBV5-6; 8 positions match TRBD1. Per germline, CDR1 SGHDT and CDR2 YYEEEE. The CDR3 extends over 14 amino acids. V shed 4 bases and J 4 bases; nucleotides not matched to a gene: 4. The CDR3 nucleotides are TGTGCCAGCAGCCGGCGACAGGGGAATCAGCCCCAGCATTTT. Amino acid sequence: CASSRRQGNQPQHF.

The chain uses TRBV5-4 and TRBJ2-7; maybe TRBD1 (5 bases). The CDR3 runs 15 residues. Looked up from germline, CDR1 is SGHNT and CDR2 is YYREEE (reference sequence). With 0 bases removed from V and 2 bases from J, the gap between germline ends came to 12 bases. In nucleotides, the CDR3 is TGTGCCAGCAGCTTGGGACAGCAACCAGCCTACGAGCAGTACTTC. This encodes CASSLGQQPAYEQYF. Combining the CDR3 with reference TRBV5-4 and TRBJ2-7 gives the whole variable domain ETGVTQSPTHLIKTRGQQVTLRCSSQSGHNTVSWYQQALGQGPQFIFQYYREEENGRGNFPPRFSGLQFPNYSSELNVNALELDDSALYLCASSLGQQPAYEQYFGPGTRLTVT.

The CDR3 DNA sequence: TGCAGCGTTGAAGACCGAGCAGGTGCTCTTGGAGAGACCCAGTACTTC. Translated, it gives CSVEDRAGALGETQYF. This chain links TRBV29-1 with TRBJ2-5; D is undetermined. The germline V gene encodes CDR1 SQVTM and CDR2 ANQGSEA. The V gene lost 0 bases and the J gene lost 4 bases, with 18 bases spanning the gap. CDR3 length: 16 amino acids.